The 8 T cell receptor beta chains reported below all come from one sample, sequenced in a study of cytomegalovirus exposure and HLA in healthy donors. PCR was performed using 60 Vbeta and 13 Jbeta primers. Only in-frame clones appear in the TCRdb table, and some are missing; sequencing was by immunoSEQ multiplex PCR. The sample shows 95,000 to 150,000 clones, about 80% of them seen only once. The material sequenced was PBMCs. The receptor source for this set is a young man in good health and CMV-seropositive.

The chain carries TRBV27 and TRBJ1-5, with 7 bases that match TRBD1. Germline lookup yields CDR1 MNHEY and CDR2 SMNVEV (reference sequence). This CDR3 is built from 16 residues. V gave up 6 bases and J gave up 5 bases; unmatched junction bases: 13. The CDR3 DNA reads as TGTGCCAGCAGGCGCACCCACAGGGGTGGCGATCAGCCCCAGCATTTT. Protein: CASRRTHRGGDQPQHF.

This clone turned up a few times. CDR3 region: CASSLRSGNTIYF. The CDR3 region has the DNA TGTGCCAGCAGTCTCCGTTCTGGAAACACCATATATTTT. V usage is TRBV9 and J usage is TRBJ1-3; D is uncertain. Germline CDR1 and CDR2: SGDLS and YYNGEE. The germline V and J ends were trimmed by 5 bases and 1 base, with 7 bases remaining between them. The CDR3 covers 13 residues.

This clone appeared once. V gene TRBV2 combines with J gene TRBJ2-1; D is perhaps TRBD1 (5 bases). Trimming took 7 bases from V and 7 from J, leaving 14 bases between them. CDR1 is SNHLY and CDR2 is FYNNEI in the germline V gene. This CDR3 region has 13 residues. Written as DNA, the CDR3 is TGTGCCAGCAAGGGGAATAGCCCAAATGAGCAGTTCTTC. This gives the protein CASKGNSPNEQFF.

The chain recombines TRBV10-2 with TRBJ2-2; D unresolved. The CDR3 is 12 residues long. Germline loops: CDR1 WSHSY, CDR2 SAAADI. V dropped 6 bases and J dropped 4 bases, with 6 bases sitting between them. CDR3: CASSRGTGELFF. CDR3 nucleotide sequence: TGCGCCAGCAGCCGAGGCACCGGGGAGCTGTTTTTT.

This clone was seen just once. The rearrangement uses TRBV10-3 and TRBJ1-1; maybe TRBD1 (6 bases). The V end lost 0 bases, the J end lost 4 bases, and 15 bases lay between the germline ends. The V gene's germline CDR1 is ENHRY and CDR2 SYGVKD. The CDR3 consists of 16 residues. The CDR3 DNA reads TGTGCCATCAGTGAGTCGAAAACAGGGATCGGCACTGAAGCTTTCTTT. It specifies CAISESKTGIGTEAFF.

The V and J genes are TRBV6-6 and TRBJ2-7; D uncertain. This CDR3 has 14 residues. Germline CDR1 is MNHNY and CDR2 is SVGAGI (reference sequence). V was shortened by 2 bases and J by 4 bases, with 12 bases between the two germline ends. The CDR3 spells CASSYGHPLYEQYF. The CDR3 DNA sequence: TGTGCCAGCAGTTACGGGCATCCCCTTTACGAGCAGTACTTC.

The chain joins TRBV10-2 to TRBJ1-5; a weak D match, TRBD1 (5 bases). The CDR3 consists of 13 residues. V lost 5 bases and J 3 bases, leaving 8 bases between the germline ends. The germline gives CDR1 WSHSY, CDR2 SAAADI. CDR3 amino acids: CASSRQLNQPQHF. DNA for the CDR3: TGCGCCAGCAGTCGACAGCTCAATCAGCCCCAGCATTTT.

The J gene is TRBJ1-2, the V gene TRBV29-1; possibly TRBD1 for D (6 bases). This CDR3 contains 12 residues. The V end was cut by 7 bases, the J end by 8 bases, with 17 bases between. Germline CDR1 and CDR2: SQVTM and ANQGSEA. CDR3: CSAQTGAGGYTF. The CDR3, as DNA: TGCAGCGCTCAGACAGGAGCAGGGGGCTACACCTTC. Full variable domain (outside the CDR3, taken from reference TRBV29-1 and TRBJ1-2): SAVISQKPSRDICQRGTSLTIQCQVDSQVTMMFWYRQQPGQSLTLIATANQGSEATYESGFVIDKFPISRPNLTFSTLTVSNMSPEDSSIYLCSAQTGAGGYTFGSGTRLTVV.